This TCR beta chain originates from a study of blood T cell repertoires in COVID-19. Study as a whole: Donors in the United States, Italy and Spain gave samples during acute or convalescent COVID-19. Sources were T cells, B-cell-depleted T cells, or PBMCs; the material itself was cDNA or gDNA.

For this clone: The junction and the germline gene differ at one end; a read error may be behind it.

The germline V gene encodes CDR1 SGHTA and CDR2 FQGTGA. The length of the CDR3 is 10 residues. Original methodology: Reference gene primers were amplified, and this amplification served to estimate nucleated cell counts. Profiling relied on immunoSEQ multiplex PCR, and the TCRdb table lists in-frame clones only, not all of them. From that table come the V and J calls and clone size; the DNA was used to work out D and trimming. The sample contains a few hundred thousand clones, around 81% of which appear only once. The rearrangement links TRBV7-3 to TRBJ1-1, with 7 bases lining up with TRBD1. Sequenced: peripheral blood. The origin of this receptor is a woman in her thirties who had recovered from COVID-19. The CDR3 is CASSLRGPPF. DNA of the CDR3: TGTGCCAGCAGTTTAAGGGGGCCCCCCTTT. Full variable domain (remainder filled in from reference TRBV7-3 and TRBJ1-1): GAGVSQTPSNKVTEKGKYVELRCDPISGHTALYWYRQSLGQGPEFLIYFQGTGAADDSGLPNDRFFAVRPEGSVSTLKIQRTERGDSAVYLCASSLRGPPFGQGTRLTVV.